This T cell receptor beta chain was found in a study of cytomegalovirus exposure and HLA in healthy donors. Overall study findings and caveats: A link between a missense DCLRE1C variant and TCR beta V- and J-gene trimming emerged from a later analysis. The authors assumed roughly uniform sequencing depth across donors for presence/absence analyses. By HLA locus, TCR association rates varied in a later analysis, with DRB1 showing the most and HLA-C the fewest. Cytomegalovirus status, reportedly, was diagnosed with high specificity and sensitivity by the classifier.

Comments on this clone: Its antigen is not identified.

13 Jbeta primers and 60 Vbeta primers were used for the PCR. Profiled with immunoSEQ multiplex PCR; TCRdb holds only in-frame clones, not every one. In the table there are more than 85,000 clones, 83% of which are singletons. Germline lookup yields CDR1 SGHTA and CDR2 FQGNSA. V lost 5 bases to trimming and J lost 5 bases; unmatched junction nucleotides: 10. The CDR3 spans 16 residues. The sample consisted of PBMCs. The V call is TRBV7-2, the J call TRBJ1-4; 8 positions match TRBD1. This clonotype was obtained from a man between 18 and 35 years old in good health and CMV-seronegative. The CDR3 spells CASSLQGQGGNEKLFF. As DNA, the CDR3 is TGTGCCAGCAGCCTCCAAGGACAGGGTGGAAATGAAAAACTGTTTTTT. Together with reference TRBV7-2 and TRBJ1-4, the CDR3 gives the full variable domain: GAGVSQSPSNKVTEKGKDVELRCDPISGHTALYWYRQSLGQGLEFLIYFQGNSAPDKSGLPSDRFSAERTGGSVSTLTIQRTQQEDSAVYLCASSLQGQGGNEKLFFGSGTQLSVL.